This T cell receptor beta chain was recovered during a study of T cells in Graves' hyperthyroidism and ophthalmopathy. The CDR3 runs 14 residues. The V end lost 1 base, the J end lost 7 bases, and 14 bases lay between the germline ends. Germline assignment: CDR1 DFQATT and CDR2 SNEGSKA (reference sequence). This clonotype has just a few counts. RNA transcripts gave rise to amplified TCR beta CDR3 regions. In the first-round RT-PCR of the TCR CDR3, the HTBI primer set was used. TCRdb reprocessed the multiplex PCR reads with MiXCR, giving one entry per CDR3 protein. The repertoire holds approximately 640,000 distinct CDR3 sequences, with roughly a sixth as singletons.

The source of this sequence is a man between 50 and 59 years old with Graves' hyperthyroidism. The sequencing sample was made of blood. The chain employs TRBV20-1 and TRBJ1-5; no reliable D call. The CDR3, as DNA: TGCAGTGCTAGAGTGAGGGTCATCGGGCAGCCCCAGCATTTT. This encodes CSARVRVIGQPQHF.